These 32 T cell receptor beta chains share one sample of origin, sequenced in a study of T cell repertoires in cytomegalovirus infection (dated by TCRdb to between 2017 and 2020). Sequenced on an Illumina HiSeq 1500. In-frame beta chains were kept once TCRdb had trimmed the public reads at Q25 with fastp and called clones with MiXCR. One record per CDR3 amino acid sequence lists the most common genes and DNA. The sample table shows fewer than 200,000 distinct CDR3 sequences, and roughly a fifth are seen once. The ten largest clones add up to 2.5% to 3% of the sample. The sequenced sample was PBMCs. The receptors come from a human donor in good health (CMV status not recorded). Some clones in this sample may be carry-over from other donors' samples.

The J gene is TRBJ2-4, the V gene TRBV11-2; D tentatively reads TRBD1 or TRBD2 (5 bases each). The V gene lost 8 bases and the J gene lost 1 base, with 24 bases spanning the gap. CDR1 SGHAT and CDR2 FQNNGV come from the germline V gene. The CDR3 has 18 residues. The DNA of the CDR3 is TGTGCCAGCGGCGATTTTGTTCGAGGGGTATCGGCCAAAAACATTCAGTACTTC. This gives the protein CASGDFVRGVSAKNIQYF.

This clonotype has ten or more counts. The rearrangement links TRBV7-8 to TRBJ1-1; D is unclear. CDR3 length: 13 amino acids. V was clipped by 1 base and J by 5 bases, with 8 bases between them. Germline CDR1 reads SGHVS; CDR2 reads FQNEAQ. CDR3 protein: CASSLVPFTEAFF. Written as DNA, the CDR3 is TGTGCCAGCAGCTTAGTTCCTTTTACTGAAGCTTTCTTT.

This clonotype showed up just a few times. The J gene is TRBJ1-5, the V gene TRBV19, with D hard to call. The germline V gene encodes CDR1 LNHDA and CDR2 SQIVND (reference sequence). The germline V and J ends were trimmed by 7 bases and 2 bases, with 15 bases remaining between them. The length of the CDR3 is 15 residues. The CDR3 is CASTIGGWGNQPQHF. In nucleotides, the CDR3 is TGTGCCAGTACCATCGGAGGATGGGGCAATCAGCCCCAGCATTTT.

This clonotype was detected only a few times. The chain uses TRBV12-5 and TRBJ1-1, with unresolved D. CDR1 is LGHNT and CDR2 is FRNRAP in the germline V gene. The CDR3 is made up of 11 amino acids. Trimming left V 4 bases short and J 4 bases short, with 4 bases between. The CDR3 sequence: CASGSFTEAFF. The DNA for the CDR3 is TGTGCTAGTGGTTCGTTCACTGAAGCTTTCTTT. The full variable domain, with the rest looked up from reference TRBV12-5 and TRBJ1-1, is DARVTQTPRHKVTEMGQEVTMRCQPILGHNTVFWYRQTMMQGLELLAYFRNRAPLDDSGMPKDRFSAEMPDATLATLKIQPSEPRDSAVYFCASGSFTEAFFGQGTRLTVV.

At least ten counts were recorded for this clonotype. This chain uses TRBV28 with TRBJ2-1; 15 positions agree with TRBD2. CDR3 length equals 21 residues. V was clipped by 4 bases and J by 2 bases; unmatched bases: 15. Germline assignment: CDR1 MDHEN and CDR2 SYDVKM. In DNA, the CDR3 is TGTGCCAGCAGTTCCCCTCTTTCCGGGACTAGCGGGAGGTATCCCTACAATGAGCAGTTCTTC. Protein sequence: CASSSPLSGTSGRYPYNEQFF.

This clonotype has just a few counts. The rearrangement uses TRBV7-2 and TRBJ2-5; the D is unclear. Germline V gene lookup returns CDR1 SGHTA and CDR2 FQGNSA. With 2 bases removed from V and 2 bases from J, the gap between germline ends came to 12 bases. The CDR3 is 15 amino acids. The CDR3 sequence is CASSLSKGFQETQYF. In nucleotides, the CDR3 is TGTGCCAGCAGCTTAAGTAAAGGTTTTCAAGAGACCCAGTACTTC.

The chain couples TRBV7-9 to TRBJ1-1, with D hard to call. CDR1 is SEHNR, CDR2 FQNEAQ, per germline (reference sequence). The CDR3 spans 14 residues. The V gene lost 1 base and the J gene lost 1 base, with 7 bases spanning the gap. The CDR3 spells CASSLEGKNTEAFF. The CDR3 nucleotides read TGTGCCAGCAGCTTAGAAGGGAAGAACACTGAAGCTTTCTTT.

The chain is built from TRBV7-3 and TRBJ1-1, with D possibly TRBD1 on 5 matching bases. The CDR3 has 13 residues. Germline CDR1 SGHTA, CDR2 FQGTGA. V was shortened by 6 bases and J by 2 bases, with 10 bases between the two germline ends. This chain's CDR3 is CASRRTPNTEAFF. CDR3 DNA sequence: TGTGCCAGCAGGCGGACACCTAACACTGAAGCTTTCTTT.

This clonotype was detected ten times or more. The rearrangement uses TRBV2 and TRBJ2-1, with D possibly matching TRBD2 (6 bases). The germline V and J ends were trimmed by 6 bases and 6 bases, with 15 bases remaining between them. The CDR3 is made up of 14 amino acids. Germline CDR1 and CDR2: SNHLY and FYNNEI. The CDR3 DNA reads TGTGCCAGCAGCGGGGGACCCGGACGCAATGAGCAGTTCTTC. It encodes CASSGGPGRNEQFF.

V and J are TRBV7-6 and TRBJ2-7, with 7 bases matching TRBD1. CDR3 size: 14 residues. CDR1 is SGHVS, CDR2 FNYEAQ, per germline. The J segment lost 2 bases and the V segment lost 1 base, leaving 2 bases of the junction unmatched. CDR3 sequence reads: CASSLEDRPYEQYF. The CDR3 DNA sequence: TGTGCCAGCAGCTTAGAGGACAGGCCCTACGAGCAGTACTTC. Variable domain in full (rest from reference TRBV7-6 and TRBJ2-7): GAGVSQSPRYKVTKRGQDVALRCDPISGHVSLYWYRQALGQGPEFLTYFNYEAQQDKSGLPNDRFSAERPEGSISTLTIQRTEQRDSAMYRCASSLEDRPYEQYFGPGTRLTVT.

The chain is built from TRBV2 and TRBJ1-2; possibly TRBD1 for D (5 bases). The CDR3 has 12 residues. CDR1 and CDR2 (germline): SNHLY, FYNNEI. Trimming took off 3 bases at V and 7 bases at J, with 9 bases between the two ends. CDR3 in amino acids: CASSETVSGYTF. The DNA for the CDR3 is TGTGCCAGCAGTGAGACAGTGAGTGGCTACACCTTC.

This clonotype has only a few counts. The chain uses TRBV7-6 and TRBJ2-5, with D tentatively TRBD2 (6 bases). Trimming stripped 1 base from V and 4 bases from J, with 13 bases between. The germline V gene has CDR1 SGHVS and CDR2 FNYEAQ. This CDR3 region has 15 residues. CDR3 sequence (DNA): TGTGCCAGCAGCTTAGAGCAGGGAGGCCCAGAGACCCAGTACTTC. Its translation: CASSLEQGGPETQYF.

The gene calls are TRBV7-9 and TRBJ2-1; D is perhaps TRBD1 or TRBD2 (6 bases each). This CDR3 has 14 amino acids. The germline gives CDR1 SEHNR, CDR2 FQNEAQ (reference sequence). The V end was cut by 5 bases, the J end by 2 bases, with 10 bases between. The CDR3 DNA sequence: TGTGCCAGCAGCGGGGGGCCGACCTACAATGAGCAGTTCTTC. The encoded protein is CASSGGPTYNEQFF.

A few counts support this clonotype. J is TRBJ2-3 and V is TRBV20-1; TRBD1 aligns across 8 bases. J gave up 4 bases and V 5 bases, and 14 bases lay outside the gene matches. Germline loops: CDR1 DFQATT, CDR2 SNEGSKA (reference sequence). CDR3 size: 16 residues. CDR3 amino acids: CSAAPRGRLLPDTQYF. CDR3 DNA: TGCAGTGCTGCGCCCAGGGGGCGTCTTCTCCCAGATACGCAGTATTTT.

This chain uses TRBV4-1 with TRBJ1-5; 10 nucleotides match TRBD1. Germline CDR1 MGHRA, CDR2 YSYEKL. This CDR3 is 13 amino acids long. V gave up 4 bases and J gave up 6 bases; unmatched junction bases: 0. CDR3: CASSRQGAQPQHF. The CDR3 DNA is TGCGCCAGCAGCCGACAGGGGGCTCAGCCCCAGCATTTT.

The chain joins TRBV6-2 or TRBV6-3 to TRBJ2-7, with D maybe TRBD1 (6 bases). CDR1 is MNHEY and CDR2 is SVGEGT in the germline V gene. Trimming removed 6 bases at V and 2 bases at J, with 17 bases between. CDR3 size: 15 residues. CDR3 residues: CASSPLGRGTYEQYF. The CDR3 DNA reads as TGTGCCAGCAGCCCTCTCGGCAGGGGAACCTACGAGCAGTACTTC.

Many counts were recorded for this clonotype. The rearrangement uses TRBV7-2 and TRBJ2-7; the match to TRBD1 covers 9 bases. The V and J ends lost 5 bases and 4 bases, in that order; junction bases with no gene match: 9. This CDR3 has 15 residues. Germline assignment: CDR1 SGHTA and CDR2 FQGNSA. DNA for the CDR3: TGTGCCAGCAGCCTAGGGACAGGGATTTTTTACGAGCAGTACTTC. Protein: CASSLGTGIFYEQYF.

The V gene is TRBV11-3, the J gene TRBJ2-1, with D unresolved. Trimming stripped 5 bases from V and 7 bases from J, with 18 bases between. Germline CDR1 and CDR2: SGHNT and YENEEA. CDR3 length equals 15 residues. CDR3 amino acids: CASSRGPARENEQFF. As DNA, the CDR3 is TGTGCCAGCAGCCGCGGCCCCGCCCGTGAGAATGAGCAGTTCTTC.

This chain links TRBV14 with TRBJ1-4; D is ambiguous. V was pared by 4 bases and J by 8 bases, with 14 bases between. The germline CDR1 and CDR2 sequences are SGHDN and FVKESK. CDR3 length: 14 residues. The CDR3 reads CASSPRLGGEKLFF. The DNA for the CDR3 is TGTGCCAGCAGCCCCCGGCTTGGAGGCGAAAAACTGTTTTTT.

The genes are TRBV5-4 and TRBJ2-2; D not certain. The V and J ends lost 3 bases and 8 bases respectively, with 8 bases between them. The germline CDR1 and CDR2 sequences are SGHNT and YYREEE (reference sequence). This CDR3 comprises 12 residues. The CDR3 DNA follows: TGTGCCAGCAGCTGGGTCTTAGGGGAGCTGTTTTTT. Amino acids: CASSWVLGELFF. The entire variable domain, with the rest obtained from reference TRBV5-4 and TRBJ2-2, is as follows: ETGVTQSPTHLIKTRGQQVTLRCSSQSGHNTVSWYQQALGQGPQFIFQYYREEENGRGNFPPRFSGLQFPNYSSELNVNALELDDSALYLCASSWVLGELFFGEGSRLTVL.

This clonotype occurred a few times. The rearrangement links TRBV6-2 or TRBV6-3 to TRBJ2-7; D remains unclear. This CDR3 is built from 11 residues. Germline CDR1 and CDR2: MNHEY and SVGEGT. V was pared by 11 bases and J by 2 bases, with 10 bases between. CDR3 loop: CAVGKTYEQYF. The CDR3 DNA reads as TGTGCCGTAGGGAAAACCTACGAGCAGTACTTC.

V gene TRBV7-3 combines with J gene TRBJ2-2, with a possible D match to TRBD2 (5 bases). Germline assignment: CDR1 SGHTA and CDR2 FQGTGA. The CDR3 has 16 amino acids. V dropped 6 bases and J dropped 4 bases, with 18 bases sitting between them. The CDR3, as DNA: TGTGCCAGCAGTAACGGGAAGGGCCTGGGCACCGGGGAGCTGTTTTTT. Amino acid sequence: CASSNGKGLGTGELFF.

For this clonotype: This may be a read error: a much more frequent sequence differs by one nucleotide. The V gene is TRBV7-8, the J gene TRBJ2-1, with D tentatively TRBD1 or TRBD2 (5 bases each). The CDR3 covers 13 residues. Trimming took 7 bases from V and 6 from J, leaving 13 bases between them. Germline lookup yields CDR1 SGHVS and CDR2 FQNEAQ. Here the CDR3 reads CASILGTINEQFF. The CDR3 nucleotides read TGTGCCAGCATCCTTGGGACCATCAATGAGCAGTTCTTC.

This chain connects TRBV2 to TRBJ2-5, with 10 bases lining up with TRBD2. This CDR3 spans 15 amino acids. Per the germline V gene, CDR1 is SNHLY and CDR2 is FYNNEI. Trimming at V came to 7 bases and at J to 0 bases, leaving 5 bases not matched to a gene. The CDR3 loop reads CASKPSGGYQETQYF. Here the CDR3 DNA reads TGTGCCAGCAAGCCTAGCGGGGGCTACCAAGAGACCCAGTACTTC.

This clonotype appeared many times. This chain joins TRBV7-6 and TRBJ2-2; D remains ambiguous. Trimming took off 2 bases at V and 4 bases at J, with 11 bases between the two ends. CDR1 SGHVS and CDR2 FNYEAQ come from the germline V gene. CDR3 length: 15 residues. CDR3 in amino acids: CASSLLGFATGELFF. The CDR3, as DNA: TGTGCCAGCAGCTTACTAGGGTTTGCCACCGGGGAGCTGTTTTTT.

This clonotype was counted a few times. The chain links TRBV7-2 to TRBJ1-1, with 7 bases aligning to TRBD1. With 5 bases clipped from V and 3 bases from J, the junction kept 9 bases outside the gene matches. The CDR3 is 15 amino acids. CDR1 and CDR2 from the germline V gene are SGHTA and FQGNSA. CDR3 sequence: CASSRGRGRDTEAFF. CDR3 coding DNA: TGTGCCAGCAGCAGGGGGAGGGGGCGCGACACTGAAGCTTTCTTT. Using reference TRBV7-2 and TRBJ1-1 for the parts outside the CDR3, the full variable domain is GAGVSQSPSNKVTEKGKDVELRCDPISGHTALYWYRQSLGQGLEFLIYFQGNSAPDKSGLPSDRFSAERTGGSVSTLTIQRTQQEDSAVYLCASSRGRGRDTEAFFGQGTRLTVV.

This clonotype was detected only a few times. The genes are TRBV20-1 and TRBJ2-7, with 12 bases aligning to TRBD2. Per the germline V gene, CDR1 is DFQATT and CDR2 is SNEGSKA (reference sequence). The CDR3 has 14 amino acids. Trimming at V came to 5 bases and at J to 2 bases, leaving 4 bases not matched to a gene. The CDR3 spells CSASLAGGTYEQYF. For the CDR3, the DNA is TGCAGTGCTTCGCTAGCGGGGGGGACCTACGAGCAGTACTTC.

This clonotype occurred a few times. This chain uses TRBV2 with TRBJ1-2; possible D gene TRBD1, 5 bases. Trimming stripped 6 bases from V and 1 base from J, with 9 bases between. This CDR3 has 13 amino acids. The germline V gene has CDR1 SNHLY and CDR2 FYNNEI. The CDR3, as DNA: TGTGCCAGCAGCGGTGACAGTAACTATGGCTACACCTTC. Translation: CASSGDSNYGYTF.

This clonotype was counted many times. This chain uses TRBV28 with TRBJ1-5; TRBD1 aligns across 8 bases. Germline trimming cut 2 bases from V and 6 bases from J; bases unmatched to any gene: 9. Germline CDR1 MDHEN, CDR2 SYDVKM. The CDR3 spans 16 residues. CDR3 sequence reads: CASSLTQGGNSQPQHF. Written as DNA, the CDR3 is TGTGCCAGCAGTTTAACACAGGGGGGTAACAGTCAGCCCCAGCATTTT. Filled out from reference TRBV28 and TRBJ1-5, the complete variable domain reads DVKVTQSSRYLVKRTGEKVFLECVQDMDHENMFWYRQDPGLGLRLIYFSYDVKMKEKGDIPEGYSVSREKKERFSLILESASTNQTSMYLCASSLTQGGNSQPQHFGDGTRLSIL.

V usage is TRBV29-1 and J usage is TRBJ1-1, with D tentatively TRBD1 (5 bases). CDR3 length: 12 residues. CDR1 is SQVTM and CDR2 is ANQGSEA in the germline V gene. With 7 bases removed from V and 2 bases from J, the gap between germline ends came to 11 bases. This CDR3 reads CSGGRDNTEAFF. The CDR3 DNA follows: TGCAGCGGGGGCAGGGATAACACTGAAGCTTTCTTT.

As to this clonotype: Sequence at one end of the junction differs from germline and may be a read error. This chain links TRBV7-3 with TRBJ1-2; D is uncertain. The germline V gene has CDR1 SGHTA and CDR2 FQGTGA. The CDR3 runs 11 residues. The CDR3 sequence: CSSSTLDGYTF. The CDR3 DNA follows: TGTTCCAGCAGCACGTTGGATGGCTACACCTTC.

The V call is TRBV2, the J call TRBJ2-3; D perhaps matches TRBD1 (5 bases). Deletions cut 0 bases from V and 4 bases from J, with 14 bases between. This CDR3 comprises 16 residues. CDR1 is SNHLY and CDR2 is FYNNEI in the germline V gene. As DNA, the CDR3 is TGTGCCAGCAGTGAAGCCCCAGGGTTGTATGCAGATACGCAGTATTTT. Its protein product is CASSEAPGLYADTQYF.